These 12 T cell receptor beta chains were all obtained from the same sample, sequenced in a study of blood T cell repertoires in COVID-19. Method: immunoSEQ multiplex PCR; TCRdb's copy keeps in-frame clones and lacks some. The table has 160,000 or so clones, roughly 87% seen once. Sequenced sample: PBMCs or T cells enriched from blood (not recorded which). Receptors were obtained from a human donor with acute COVID-19. The donor label of this sample is uncertain.

This clone has just a few counts. This rearrangement joins TRBV9 to TRBJ1-3, with D possibly matching TRBD1 (5 bases). V dropped 5 bases and J dropped 0 bases, with 12 bases sitting between them. CDR1 is SGDLS and CDR2 is YYNGEE in the germline V gene. CDR3 length: 15 residues. CDR3 protein: CASRRGDYSGNTIYF. In nucleotides, the CDR3 is TGTGCCAGCAGGCGGGGGGACTACTCTGGAAACACCATATATTTT.

V gene TRBV14 combines with J gene TRBJ1-1, with a possible D match to TRBD1 (5 bases). Germline V gene sequence: CDR1 SGHDN, CDR2 FVKESK. This CDR3 spans 14 amino acids. With 4 bases removed from V and 1 base from J, the gap between germline ends came to 10 bases. Here the CDR3 DNA reads TGTGCCAGCAGCCCGGGGGTCAGGAACACTGAAGCTTTCTTT. Amino acids: CASSPGVRNTEAFF.

The chain couples TRBV6-5 to TRBJ1-1, with D possibly TRBD1 on 5 matching bases. Trimming cost V 7 bases and J 7 bases, with 22 bases left between them. Germline V gives CDR1 MNHEY, CDR2 SVGAGI. The CDR3 spans 15 residues. The CDR3 reads CASIPGAPQPFEAFF. CDR3 coding DNA: TGTGCCAGCATCCCTGGGGCACCCCAGCCCTTTGAAGCTTTCTTT.

This clone appeared a single time. The rearrangement joins TRBV29-1 to TRBJ2-1, with D tentatively TRBD1 (7 bases). The V and J ends lost 6 bases and 0 bases respectively, with 12 bases between them. The CDR3 is made up of 14 amino acids. Germline loops: CDR1 SQVTM, CDR2 ANQGSEA. This CDR3 is CSVSGGSSYNEQFF. Written as DNA, the CDR3 is TGCAGCGTCTCAGGGGGGAGCTCCTACAATGAGCAGTTCTTC.

V is TRBV27 and J is TRBJ2-3; 11 nucleotides line up with TRBD1. Unmatched junction bases numbered 6, after V lost 8 bases and J lost 5 bases. CDR3 length equals 14 residues. Germline CDR1 reads MNHEY; CDR2 reads SMNVEV (reference sequence). This CDR3 reads CASGGQGAGDTQYF. CDR3 in DNA: TGTGCCAGCGGTGGACAGGGGGCCGGAGATACGCAGTATTTT.

This chain connects TRBV11-3 to TRBJ1-1, with D maybe TRBD1 (6 bases). The CDR3 consists of 13 residues. Trimming took 5 bases from V and 4 from J, leaving 11 bases between them. Germline loops: CDR1 SGHNT, CDR2 YENEEA. The CDR3 nucleotides are TGTGCCAGCAGCCTGACAGGAGGCACTGAAGCTTTCTTT. Amino acid sequence: CASSLTGGTEAFF.

In DNA, the CDR3 is TGTGCCAGCTCACCGGACTCCGCAGGGGGCACTGAAGCTTTCTTT. Encoded protein: CASSPDSAGGTEAFF. The genes are TRBV18 and TRBJ1-1; TRBD1 matches 7 bases. This CDR3 region has 15 residues. V dropped 3 bases and J dropped 4; count of bases not matched to a gene: 8. The germline V gene encodes CDR1 KGHSH and CDR2 LQKENI.

The chain carries TRBV3-1 (or the pseudogene TRBV3-2) and TRBJ1-1; D possibly corresponds to TRBD1 (6 bases). The length of the CDR3 is 15 residues. V shed 4 bases and J shed 4 bases, with 16 bases lying between them. CDR1 and CDR2 from the germline V gene are LGHDT and YNNKEL (reference sequence). The DNA of the CDR3 is TGTGCCAGCAGCCGCAGAGCTACAGGGCTCACTGAAGCTTTCTTT. Its protein product is CASSRRATGLTEAFF.

This chain links TRBV19 with TRBJ1-3; D is uncertain. From germline, CDR1 is LNHDA and CDR2 SQIVND (reference sequence). There are 10 residues in the CDR3. Trimming shortened V by 5 bases and J by 6 bases, and 2 bases separated the two germline ends. The CDR3 region is CASSQNTIYF. In nucleotides, the CDR3 is TGTGCCAGTAGTCAAAACACCATATATTTT.

This clone showed up just once. V is TRBV3-1 (or the pseudogene TRBV3-2) and J is TRBJ1-1; a weak D match, TRBD1 (6 bases). Trimming took 3 bases from V and 3 from J, leaving 11 bases between them. Germline values: CDR1 LGHDT, CDR2 YNNKEL (reference sequence). CDR3 length equals 14 residues. Written as DNA, the CDR3 is TGTGCCAGCAGCCAGGGAAGACAGGACACTGAAGCTTTCTTT. This codes for CASSQGRQDTEAFF.

Notes on this clone: The same CDR3 can be traced to other DNA sequences in this sample. The gene calls are TRBV7-9 and TRBJ1-2, with 7 positions matching TRBD1. Per the germline V gene, CDR1 is SEHNR and CDR2 is FQNEAQ (reference sequence). The V segment lost 3 bases and the J segment 5 bases; nucleotides outside the gene matches: 3. The CDR3 length is 13 residues. For the CDR3, the DNA is TGTGCCAGCAGCTTGGGACAGTATTATGGCTACACCTTC. This codes for CASSLGQYYGYTF. Based on the CDR3 plus reference TRBV7-9 and TRBJ1-2, the full variable domain is DTGVSQNPRHKITKRGQNVTFRCDPISEHNRLYWYRQTLGQGPEFLTYFQNEAQLEKSRLLSDRFSAERPKGSFSTLEIQRTEQGDSAMYLCASSLGQYYGYTFGSGTRLTVV.

This clone has more than one count but fewer than ten. The rearrangement links TRBV7-9 to TRBJ1-2; possible D gene TRBD1, 5 bases. V was trimmed by 5 bases and J by 5 bases, leaving 24 bases between them. Germline CDR1 SEHNR, CDR2 FQNEAQ (reference sequence). CDR3 length: 17 amino acids. The CDR3 loop is CASSEGRDSRRGYGYTF. The CDR3 nucleotides read TGTGCCAGCAGCGAAGGGAGGGACTCCCGGAGGGGTTATGGCTACACCTTC.